This TCR beta chain was profiled in a study of blood T cell repertoires in COVID-19. Study-level information: Samples came from the United States, Italy and Spain, spanning acute and convalescent COVID-19. PBMCs, B-cell-depleted T cells, or T cells were the source of the cDNA or gDNA that made up the material.

In the study's own analysis: By means of reference gene primer amplification, nucleated cell counts were estimated. TCRdb's table, derived via immunoSEQ multiplex PCR, lists solely in-frame clones and lacks some. That table supplies the V and J calls and clone size; D and trimming were determined from the DNA. The table includes 150,000 to 200,000 clones, over 70% detected once. Trimming removed 0 bases at V and 5 bases at J, with 11 bases between. Per germline, CDR1 SGHRS and CDR2 YFSETQ. This CDR3 is built from 14 residues. Sequenced input: peripheral blood. The receptor's source is a woman aged 55 to 70 with acute or convalescent COVID-19. The chain links TRBV5-1 to TRBJ1-2, with D unclear. Written as DNA, the CDR3 is TGCGCCAGCAGCTTGGAGTCGTCGAGGTATGGCTACACCTTC. It codes for CASSLESSRYGYTF.